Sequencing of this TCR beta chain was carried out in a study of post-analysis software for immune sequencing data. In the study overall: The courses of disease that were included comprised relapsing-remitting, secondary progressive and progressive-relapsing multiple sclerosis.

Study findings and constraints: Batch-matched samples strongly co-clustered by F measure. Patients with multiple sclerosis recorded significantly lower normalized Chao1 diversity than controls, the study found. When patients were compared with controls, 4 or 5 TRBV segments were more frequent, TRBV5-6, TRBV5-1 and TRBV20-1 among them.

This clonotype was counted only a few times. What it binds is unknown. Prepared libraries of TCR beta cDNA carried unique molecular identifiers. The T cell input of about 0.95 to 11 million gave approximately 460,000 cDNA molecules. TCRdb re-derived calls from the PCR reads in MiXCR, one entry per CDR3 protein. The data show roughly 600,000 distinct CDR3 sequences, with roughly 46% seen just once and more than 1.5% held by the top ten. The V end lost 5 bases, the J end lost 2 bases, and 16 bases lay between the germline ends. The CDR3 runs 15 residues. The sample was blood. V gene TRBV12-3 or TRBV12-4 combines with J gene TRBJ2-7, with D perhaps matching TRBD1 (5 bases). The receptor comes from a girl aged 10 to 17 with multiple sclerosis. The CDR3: CASSPGQGNTYEQYF. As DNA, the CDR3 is TGTGCCAGCAGTCCCGGGCAGGGAAACACCTACGAGCAGTACTTC.